This T cell receptor beta chain originates from a study of cytomegalovirus exposure and HLA in healthy donors. The wider study: Most genotyped donors, around 86% of some 400, had Caucasian-associated genetic ancestry.

Trimming removed 4 bases from V and 6 bases from J, with 12 bases in between. CDR1 is MGHDK and CDR2 is SYGVNS in the germline V gene. The CDR3 is made up of 13 amino acids. The count of this clone is one. Its matching antigen is unknown. This PCR relied on a set of 60 Vbeta primers and 13 Jbeta primers. Profiling relied on immunoSEQ multiplex PCR, and the TCRdb table lists in-frame clones only, not all of them. Of approximately 140,000 clones listed, around 81% were seen once; the top ten hold nearly 7%. Regarding the study as a whole: TCR beta sequences reportedly predicted most subjects' HLA-A and HLA-B alleles accurately. Cytomegalovirus-associated status was assigned to 164 TCR beta chains. The majority of TCR sequences were rare, yet some public TCRs appeared in many donors.

This clonotype originated in a man aged 40-49 years in good health and CMV-seropositive. The source material was PBMCs. The V and J genes are TRBV25-1 and TRBJ1-2; D is possibly TRBD1 (6 bases). CDR3 residues: CASSGRGGDGYTF. The CDR3 DNA follows: TGTGCCAGCAGTGGCAGGGGTGGTGATGGCTACACCTTC.